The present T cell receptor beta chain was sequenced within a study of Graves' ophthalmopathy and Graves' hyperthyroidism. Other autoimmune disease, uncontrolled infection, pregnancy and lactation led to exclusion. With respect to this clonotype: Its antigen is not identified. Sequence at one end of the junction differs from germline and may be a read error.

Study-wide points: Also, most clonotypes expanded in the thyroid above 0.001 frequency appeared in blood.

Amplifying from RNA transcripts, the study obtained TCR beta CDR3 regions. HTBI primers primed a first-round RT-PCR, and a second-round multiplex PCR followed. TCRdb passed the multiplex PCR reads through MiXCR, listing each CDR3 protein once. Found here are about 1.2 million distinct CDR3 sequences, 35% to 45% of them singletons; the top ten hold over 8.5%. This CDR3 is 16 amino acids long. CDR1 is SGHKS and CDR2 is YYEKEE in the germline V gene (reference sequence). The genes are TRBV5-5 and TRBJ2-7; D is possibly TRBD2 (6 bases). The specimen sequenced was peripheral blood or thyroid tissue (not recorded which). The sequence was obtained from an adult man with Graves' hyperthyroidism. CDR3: CASSLEGWAPSYEQYF. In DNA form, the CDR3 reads TGCGCCAGCAGCTTGGAGGGATGGGCCCCCTCCTACGAGCAGTACTTC.